These 8 T cell receptor beta chains came from one sample sequenced in a study of T cell clonality in common variable immunodeficiency. The data were produced by immunoSEQ multiplex PCR, yet TCRdb's version contains in-frame clones alone and is incomplete. The sample was found to contain under 35,000 clones, and every one recurs. Sample: peripheral blood mononuclear cells. The receptors were gathered from a person aged 18 to 75 in good health.

This clone is large (0.1 to 1%). The read finishes 3 residues shy of the CDR3 end, and the germline J gene is used to complete it. V gene TRBV7-9 combines with J gene TRBJ2-1; maybe TRBD2 (5 bases). V lost 6 bases and J 8 bases, leaving 14 bases between the germline ends. Germline CDR1 is SEHNR and CDR2 is FQNEAQ (reference sequence). CDR3 length: 13 amino acids. The sequenced CDR3 bases are TGTGCCAGCAGAGAGGACTCTTCCGATGAG. It is translated as CASREDSSDE. The entire CDR3 reads CASREDSSDEQFF.

The sample holds many counts of this clone. The CDR3 sequence is CASSLDWTGNTIYF. The covered CDR3 bases are TGCGCCAGCAGCTTGGATTGGACAGGAAACACC. The chain has TRBV5-1 and TRBJ1-3, with D possibly matching TRBD1 (5 bases). The missing CDR3 end, 3 residues past where the read stops, is filled in from the germline J gene. Germline V CDR1 and CDR2: SGHRS, YFSETQ. CDR3 size: 14 residues. Trimming cost V 0 bases and J 4 bases, with 8 bases left between them.

In its sample, this clone was seen many times. With the read ending 3 residues before the CDR3 end, the germline J gene is used to fill in that end. The chain employs TRBV19 and TRBJ2-5, with D possibly matching TRBD1 (6 bases). There are 15 residues in the CDR3. V was shortened by 4 bases and J by 3 bases, with 15 bases between the two germline ends. The germline V gene encodes CDR1 LNHDA and CDR2 SQIVND (reference sequence). The CDR3 loop is CASSTRTAREETQYF. The sequenced CDR3 bases are TGTGCCAGTAGTACTCGGACAGCACGGGAAGAGACC.

By proportion, this clone is medium-sized (0.01 to 0.1%). The sequenced fragment ends 3 residues before the CDR3 boundary, so the rest is inferred from the germline J gene. The genes are TRBV5-1 and TRBJ2-2; D not resolved. CDR1 is SGHRS, CDR2 YFSETQ, per germline. V shed 4 bases and J shed 4 bases, with 14 bases lying between them. The CDR3 length is 15 residues. The DNA read from the CDR3 is TGCGCCAGCAGCCTTAGCCGGAGACCCACCGGGGAG. Amino acid sequence: CASSLSRRPTGE. The CDR3 as a whole reads CASSLSRRPTGELFF.

Comments on this clone: The read gets to within 3 residues of the CDR3 end, and the germline J gene fills in the rest. The chain couples TRBV20-1 to TRBJ2-7; D not resolved. CDR1 DFQATT and CDR2 SNEGSKA come from the germline V gene (reference sequence). This CDR3 contains 13 residues. V was clipped by 5 bases and J by 5 bases, with 16 bases between them. CDR3 bases read: TGCAGTGCTCGGTCCACGAGCATGGACGAG. This encodes CSARSTSMDE. The whole CDR3 is CSARSTSMDEQYF.

This clone was observed at least ten times. The CDR3 end is not reached by the read, which stops 3 residues before it; the germline J gene fills it in. The chain has TRBV20-1 and TRBJ1-2; no reliable D call. This CDR3 comprises 13 residues. The V end was cut by 0 bases, the J end by 1 base, with 6 bases between. Germline V gene lookup returns CDR1 DFQATT and CDR2 SNEGSKA (reference sequence). CDR3 protein: CSAREAFNYGYTF. The part of the CDR3 DNA that was read is TGCAGTGCTAGAGAGGCATTTAACTATGGC.

This clone was recorded at least ten times. The missing CDR3 end, 3 residues past where the read stops, is filled in from the germline J gene. The chain employs TRBV2 and TRBJ2-3; 9 positions match TRBD2. V shed 3 bases, J shed 0 bases, and the junction held 1 base outside the gene matches. The CDR3 is 15 residues long. From germline, CDR1 is SNHLY and CDR2 FYNNEI. This chain's CDR3 is CASSDSGGSTDTQYF. The DNA read from the CDR3 is TGTGCCAGCAGTGATAGCGGGGGCAGCACAGATACG.

This clone has a count of ten or more. The read terminates 3 residues ahead of where the CDR3 ends, so the germline J gene completes it. The rearrangement joins TRBV6-2 or TRBV6-3 to TRBJ1-2, with D hard to call. CDR1 is MNHEY, CDR2 SVGEGT, per germline. CDR3 size: 13 residues. CDR3 sequence: CASSSQISNSYTF. The CDR3 bases that were read are TGTGCCAGCAGTTCGCAGATAAGTAATAGC.